These 16 T cell receptor beta chains originate from one sample sequenced in a study of OX40 agonist ivuxolimab in advanced cancers. Data came from immunoSEQ multiplex PCR; TCRdb stores just in-frame clones and leaves some out. The data contain about 82,000 clones, around four fifths of them seen just once; the ten biggest clones take up approximately 0.79%. This specimen consisted of CD4+ or CD8+ T cells sorted from blood, obtained in a trial of the OX40 agonist ivuxolimab. Receptors originate from an adult with an advanced solid tumor such as melanoma, head and neck, liver or kidney cancer.

The V call is TRBV11-2, the J call TRBJ2-7, with 11 bases identical to TRBD2. The CDR3 covers 16 residues. Per germline, CDR1 SGHAT and CDR2 FQNNGV. Losses at the gene ends were 5 bases for V and 3 bases for J; bases not matched to a gene: 9. The CDR3 region has the DNA TGTGCCAGCAGCCTCACGGGACTAGCGGACTACTACGAGCAGTACTTC. Protein: CASSLTGLADYYEQYF.

The chain couples TRBV6-5 to TRBJ1-1; D gene ambiguous. The CDR3 covers 14 residues. Germline V gene sequence: CDR1 MNHEY, CDR2 SVGAGI. The V end lost 7 bases, the J end lost 4 bases, and 16 bases lay between the germline ends. CDR3 sequence reads: CASIGRGQLTEAFF. The DNA for the CDR3 is TGTGCCAGCATTGGTAGAGGGCAGCTCACTGAAGCTTTCTTT.

The CDR3 sequence is CASASGGRNEQFF. For the CDR3, the DNA is TGTGCCAGCGCTAGCGGGGGGCGCAATGAGCAGTTCTTC. V usage is TRBV19 and J usage is TRBJ2-1, with 11 bases fitting TRBD2. Germline CDR1 is LNHDA and CDR2 is SQIVND (reference sequence). There are 13 residues in the CDR3. V was clipped by 9 bases and J by 6 bases; unmatched bases: 4.

The gene calls are TRBV4-3 and TRBJ1-1; D unresolved. Germline CDR1 and CDR2: LGHNA and YSLEER. The CDR3 length is 14 residues. Trimming cost V 0 bases and J 5 bases, with 10 bases left between them. CDR3 loop: CASSQETRGTEAFF. For the CDR3, the DNA is TGCGCCAGCAGCCAAGAGACGCGGGGTACTGAAGCTTTCTTT.

To note about this clone: Since no conserved phenylalanine or tryptophan closes the CDR3, a read error is the likely cause. The V and J genes are TRBV5-6 and TRBJ2-7; 11 bases map to TRBD1. With V trimmed by 0 bases and J by 5 bases, 4 bases remained unmatched. Per the germline V gene, CDR1 is SGHDT and CDR2 is YYEEEE. This CDR3 is built from 15 residues. The CDR3 DNA is TGTGCCAGCAGCTTGGACCGGACAGGGGGCGACGAGCAGTACCTC. It translates to CASSLDRTGGDEQYL.

V is TRBV11-2 and J is TRBJ2-1; 8 nucleotides align to TRBD1. V was pared by 3 bases and J by 6 bases, with 7 bases of the junction left unmatched. This CDR3 spans 15 amino acids. CDR1 is SGHAT, CDR2 FQNNGV, per germline. CDR3 amino acids: CASSFDRGIFNEQFF. Here the CDR3 DNA reads TGTGCCAGCAGCTTCGACAGGGGTATTTTCAATGAGCAGTTCTTC. The entire variable domain, with the rest obtained from reference TRBV11-2 and TRBJ2-1, is as follows: EAGVAQSPRYKIIEKRQSVAFWCNPISGHATLYWYQQILGQGPKLLIQFQNNGVVDDSQLPKDRFSAERLKGVDSTLKIQPAKLEDSAVYLCASSFDRGIFNEQFFGPGTRLTVL.

The rearrangement joins TRBV9 to TRBJ2-3; TRBD2 matches 9 bases. This CDR3 region has 16 residues. The trim removed 0 bases at V and 2 bases at J, leaving 4 bases unmatched. Germline CDR1 SGDLS, CDR2 YYNGEE. CDR3 sequence (DNA): TGTGCCAGCAGCGTAGGGGCTAGCGGGATCACAGATACGCAGTATTTT. Its protein is CASSVGASGITDTQYF.

The table lists this clone with many counts. V usage is TRBV6-6 and J usage is TRBJ1-2; 7 bases fit TRBD1. Trimming took 4 bases from V and 9 from J; bases not matched to a gene: 17. CDR3 size: 16 residues. CDR1 and CDR2 from the germline V gene are MNHNY and SVGAGI (reference sequence). CDR3 in amino acids: CASSLNPGQLPASYTF. The DNA of the CDR3 is TGTGCCAGCAGTTTGAACCCGGGACAGCTACCGGCGAGCTACACCTTC.

The chain has TRBV11-2 and TRBJ1-5, with a possible D match to TRBD1 (6 bases). This CDR3 is built from 15 residues. Germline V gene lookup returns CDR1 SGHAT and CDR2 FQNNGV. Between the trimmed V and J ends, which lost 6 bases and 7 bases, there was a span of 19 bases. The CDR3 spells CASSHYLGRGQPQHF. In DNA form, the CDR3 reads TGTGCCAGCAGTCACTACTTGGGCAGGGGCCAGCCCCAGCATTTT.

This clone has only a few counts. The CDR3 here is CASHRSGNTIYF. The CDR3 coding sequence is TGTGCCAGTCACCGCTCTGGAAACACCATATATTTT. The chain couples TRBV6-6 to TRBJ1-3; D gene uncertain. Germline lookup yields CDR1 MNHNY and CDR2 SVGAGI (reference sequence). The CDR3 consists of 12 residues. V shed 9 bases and J shed 0 bases, with 6 bases lying between them.

The chain joins TRBV29-1 to TRBJ1-5; D is unresolved. CDR3 length: 13 amino acids. Trimming left V 4 bases short and J 0 bases short, with 7 bases between. CDR1 is SQVTM and CDR2 is ANQGSEA in the germline V gene. CDR3 nucleotide sequence: TGCAGCGTTGGAGGATATAGCAATCAGCCCCAGCATTTT. Translating it yields CSVGGYSNQPQHF.

V usage is TRBV4-2 and J usage is TRBJ1-3; D gene uncertain. This CDR3 has 15 amino acids. V was pared by 6 bases and J by 0 bases, with 12 bases between. Germline CDR1 is LGHNA and CDR2 is YNFKEQ. CDR3 region: CASRLDGSSGNTIYF. The CDR3, as DNA: TGTGCCAGCAGGCTGGACGGGAGCTCTGGAAACACCATATATTTT.

The V and J genes are TRBV5-1 and TRBJ2-5, with D perhaps being TRBD1 or TRBD2 (5 bases each). Looked up from germline, CDR1 is SGHRS and CDR2 is YFSETQ. The length of the CDR3 is 13 residues. V gave up 4 bases and J gave up 4 bases, with 11 bases separating them. CDR3 coding DNA: TGCGCCAGCAGCCCCTCTGGGGGAGAGACCCAGTACTTC. It is translated as CASSPSGGETQYF.

The chain links TRBV7-9 to TRBJ1-2, with TRBD1 matching over 7 bases. The CDR3 length is 17 residues. Germline lookup yields CDR1 SEHNR and CDR2 FQNEAQ (reference sequence). Unmatched junction bases numbered 14, after V lost 1 base and J lost 6 bases. The DNA for the CDR3 is TGTGCCAGCAGCTTAGGACAGGGACTCCTACCCCGGAATGGCTACACCTTC. The encoded protein is CASSLGQGLLPRNGYTF.

The chain employs TRBV7-9 and TRBJ1-6, with D maybe TRBD1 (5 bases). Deletions cut 4 bases from V and 4 bases from J, with 14 bases between. CDR1 and CDR2 from the germline V gene are SEHNR and FQNEAQ (reference sequence). The length of the CDR3 is 16 residues. CDR3 DNA: TGTGCCAGCAGCTCCGGGGGTACCCGATATAATTCACCCCTCCACTTT. Protein product: CASSSGGTRYNSPLHF.

The V and J genes are TRBV5-1 and TRBJ1-1; D is uncertain. The CDR3 runs to 15 residues. Germline V gene lookup returns CDR1 SGHRS and CDR2 YFSETQ. V shed 1 base and J shed 4 bases, with 14 bases lying between them. Here the CDR3 reads CASSLNGRVGTEAFF. CDR3 in DNA: TGCGCCAGCAGCTTGAATGGTCGGGTCGGCACTGAAGCTTTCTTT.